These 14 T cell receptor beta chains were sequenced from one sample in a study of T cell responses to AZD1222 COVID-19 vaccine. The data were produced by immunoSEQ multiplex PCR, yet TCRdb's version contains in-frame clones alone and is incomplete. The sample has more than 100,000 clones, more than 75% seen once; the top ten hold 7.7%. The input for sequencing was peripheral blood, taken on day 0 of AZD1222 vaccination. All receptors come from an adult in good health.

This clone occurred once. This sequence joins TRBV18 and TRBJ1-5; D remains ambiguous. Germline V CDR1 and CDR2: KGHSH, LQKENI. The CDR3 contains 16 residues. V was shortened by 3 bases and J by 3 bases, with 15 bases between the two germline ends. CDR3 DNA: TGTGCCAGCTCACCCCGGGGTGAAGGGTCCAATCAGCCCCAGCATTTT. Translated: CASSPRGEGSNQPQHF.

The chain carries TRBV10-3 and TRBJ1-6, with TRBD1 identical over 8 bases. The germline V gene encodes CDR1 ENHRY and CDR2 SYGVKD. This CDR3 region has 16 residues. Losses at the gene ends were 2 bases for V and 1 base for J; bases not matched to a gene: 1. CDR3 residues: CAISETGGSYNSPLHF. The CDR3 DNA sequence: TGTGCCATCAGTGAGACAGGGGGATCCTATAATTCACCCCTCCACTTT.

This clone was counted once. This chain connects TRBV27 to TRBJ1-6; maybe TRBD1 (6 bases). Germline V gene sequence: CDR1 MNHEY, CDR2 SMNVEV (reference sequence). The germline V and J ends were trimmed by 6 bases and 5 bases, with 11 bases remaining between them. The CDR3 is 14 amino acids. CDR3 in amino acids: CASSPGDNNSPLHF. The DNA of the CDR3 is TGTGCCAGCAGCCCGGGGGACAATAATTCACCCCTCCACTTT.

The rearrangement uses TRBV6-5 and TRBJ1-6, with D perhaps matching TRBD1 (6 bases). The CDR3 totals 14 residues. From germline, CDR1 is MNHEY and CDR2 SVGAGI. V was trimmed by 9 bases and J by 8 bases, leaving 17 bases between them. Here the CDR3 reads CARSQGLRDSPLHF. CDR3 coding DNA: TGTGCCAGGAGTCAGGGGTTAAGGGATTCACCCCTCCACTTT.

This clone was seen just once. The chain combines TRBV5-1 with TRBJ1-1; 9 bases match TRBD1. Germline V CDR1 and CDR2: SGHRS, YFSETQ. The CDR3 contains 14 residues. V trimming: 3 bases; J trimming: 5 bases; junction bases outside the gene matches: 5. The CDR3 coding sequence is TGCGCCAGCAGCTGGGACAGGGTTCGTACTGAAGCTTTCTTT. This codes for CASSWDRVRTEAFF.

The CDR3 region is CTSSQDWSRAITEAFF. In DNA, the CDR3 is TGCACCAGCAGCCAAGATTGGAGCAGGGCTATCACTGAAGCTTTCTTT. This chain connects TRBV1 to TRBJ1-1; the table's D call, TRBD1, was not checked against the DNA. TRBV1 is a known pseudogene. The CDR3 contains 16 residues.

This chain links TRBV10-2 with TRBJ2-1, with 14 bases matching TRBD2. The CDR3 is 18 residues long. With V trimmed by 3 bases and J by 0 bases, 4 bases remained unmatched. Germline V gene data show CDR1 as WSHSY and CDR2 as SAAADI. The CDR3 coding sequence is TGCGCCAGCAGTGACTTGGGACTAGCGGGAGTCTCCTACAATGAGCAGTTCTTC. This translates into CASSDLGLAGVSYNEQFF.

V is TRBV19 and J is TRBJ2-7, with TRBD2 as a possible D gene (5 bases). The germline gives CDR1 LNHDA, CDR2 SQIVND (reference sequence). The CDR3 covers 15 residues. V was clipped by 3 bases and J by 5 bases, with 17 bases between them. Written as DNA, the CDR3 is TGTGCCAGTAGTATTCAAGGGAGTATGAGTCACGAGCAGTACTTC. It encodes CASSIQGSMSHEQYF.

The rearrangement links TRBV4-1 to TRBJ2-2; D gene unclear. The CDR3 extends over 15 amino acids. Deletions cut 2 bases from V and 0 bases from J, with 7 bases between. Germline loops: CDR1 MGHRA, CDR2 YSYEKL. The CDR3 reads CASSQPKANTGELFF. The CDR3 DNA sequence: TGCGCCAGCAGCCAACCTAAAGCGAACACCGGGGAGCTGTTTTTT.

In this sample, this clone turned up once. The chain recombines TRBV9 with TRBJ1-2; 7 positions agree with TRBD1. CDR1 and CDR2 from the germline V gene are SGDLS and YYNGEE. This CDR3 is built from 16 residues. Trimming cost V 4 bases and J 3 bases; bases outside gene matches: 12. The CDR3 sequence is CASSQEGGGADYGYTF. In DNA, the CDR3 is TGTGCCAGCAGCCAAGAAGGAGGGGGCGCGGACTATGGCTACACCTTC.

The table lists this clone with a count of one. Here the CDR3 DNA reads TGTGCCAGCAGCTTACGGGCCACTCAAGAGACCCAGTACTTC. Amino acids: CASSLRATQETQYF. The chain is built from TRBV7-2 and TRBJ2-5, with D uncertain. The germline V gene has CDR1 SGHTA and CDR2 FQGNSA. V shed 2 bases and J shed 2 bases, with 9 bases lying between them. This CDR3 region has 14 residues. The full variable domain, its missing parts supplied by reference TRBV7-2 and TRBJ2-5, is GAGVSQSPSNKVTEKGKDVELRCDPISGHTALYWYRQSLGQGLEFLIYFQGNSAPDKSGLPSDRFSAERTGGSVSTLTIQRTQQEDSAVYLCASSLRATQETQYFGPGTRLLVL.

The J gene is TRBJ1-1, the V gene TRBV16; 7 positions match TRBD1. This CDR3 spans 14 amino acids. V lost 2 bases, J lost 6 bases, and 6 bases stayed unmatched. CDR1 and CDR2 from the germline V gene are KGHSY and FQNENV. DNA of the CDR3: TGTGCCAGCAGCCAAAACTATGGGACAGCTGAAGCTTTCTTT. It codes for CASSQNYGTAEAFF.

The chain couples TRBV6-5 to TRBJ1-2; D not certain. Germline V gene data show CDR1 as MNHEY and CDR2 as SVGAGI. V was trimmed by 0 bases and J by 7 bases, leaving 6 bases between them. The CDR3 loop spans 12 amino acids. In DNA, the CDR3 is TGTGCCAGCAGTTACTCCCGAGGTGGCTACACCTTC. This encodes CASSYSRGGYTF.

The chain employs TRBV1 and TRBJ1-6; TRBD1, the table's D call, lacks a check against the DNA. TRBV1 is termed a pseudogene. The length of the CDR3 is 17 residues. CDR3 residues: CTSSQENLRTGSSPLHF. CDR3 in DNA: TGCACCAGCAGCCAAGAAAATCTCAGGACAGGGAGTTCACCCCTCCACTTT.